This T cell receptor beta chain was obtained from a study of T cell changes during pregnancy in multiple sclerosis. The table came from immunoSEQ multiplex PCR; TCRdb's copy has only in-frame clones and leaves some out. The sample has about 34,000 clones; 75% to 95% are singletons. This clone was detected once. CDR3 length: 19 amino acids. Germline CDR1 is MDHEN and CDR2 is SYDVKM. V gave up 10 bases and J gave up 2 bases; unmatched junction bases: 16. J is TRBJ2-6 and V is TRBV28; 11 positions match TRBD1. This sample comprised CD8+ T cells from peripheral blood mononuclear cells, obtained before pregnancy. This clonotype originated in a female donor with multiple sclerosis, enrolled in a pregnancy study. The CDR3 region has the DNA TGTGCCATTGGGGGGTTACCGGGACAGGGGGGGACTGGGGCCAACGTCCTGACTTTC. This codes for CAIGGLPGQGGTGANVLTF.